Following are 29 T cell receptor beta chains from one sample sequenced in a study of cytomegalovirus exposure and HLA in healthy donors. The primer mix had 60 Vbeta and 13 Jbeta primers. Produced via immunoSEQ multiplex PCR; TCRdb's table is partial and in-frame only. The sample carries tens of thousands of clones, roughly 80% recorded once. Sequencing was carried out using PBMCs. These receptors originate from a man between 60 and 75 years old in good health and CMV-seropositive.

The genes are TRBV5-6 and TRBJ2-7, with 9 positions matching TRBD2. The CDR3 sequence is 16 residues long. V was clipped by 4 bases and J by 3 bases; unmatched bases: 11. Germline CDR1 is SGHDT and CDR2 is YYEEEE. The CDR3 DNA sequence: TGTGCCAGCAGCCCGGGGTTAGCGGGAGAGGGCTACGAGCAGTACTTC. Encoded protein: CASSPGLAGEGYEQYF.

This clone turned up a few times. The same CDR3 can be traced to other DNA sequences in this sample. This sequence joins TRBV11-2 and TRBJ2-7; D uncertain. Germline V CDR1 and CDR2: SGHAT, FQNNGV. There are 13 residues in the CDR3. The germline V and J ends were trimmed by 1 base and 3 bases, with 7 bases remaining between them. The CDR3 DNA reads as TGTGCCAGCAGCTTAGGTTCTCTCTACGAGCAGTACTTC. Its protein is CASSLGSLYEQYF.

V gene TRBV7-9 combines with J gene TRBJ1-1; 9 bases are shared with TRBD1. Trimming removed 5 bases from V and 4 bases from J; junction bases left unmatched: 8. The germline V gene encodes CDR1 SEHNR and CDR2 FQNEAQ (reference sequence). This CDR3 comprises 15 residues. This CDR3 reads CASSPQGAPGTEAFF. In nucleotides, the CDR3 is TGTGCCAGCAGCCCACAGGGGGCGCCGGGCACTGAAGCTTTCTTT.

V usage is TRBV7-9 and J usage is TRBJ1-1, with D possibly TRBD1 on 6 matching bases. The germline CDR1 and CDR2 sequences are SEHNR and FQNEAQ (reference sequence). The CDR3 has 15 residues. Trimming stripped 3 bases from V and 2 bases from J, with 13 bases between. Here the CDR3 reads CASSLEGGGNTEAFF. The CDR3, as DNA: TGTGCCAGCAGCTTGGAGGGGGGGGGCAACACTGAAGCTTTCTTT.

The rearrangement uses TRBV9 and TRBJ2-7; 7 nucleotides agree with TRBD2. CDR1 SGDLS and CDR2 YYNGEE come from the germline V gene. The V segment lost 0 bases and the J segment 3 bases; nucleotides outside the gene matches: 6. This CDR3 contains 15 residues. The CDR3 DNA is TGTGCCAGCAGCGTAGGAGCGGGACCAGGCTACGAGCAGTACTTC. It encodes CASSVGAGPGYEQYF.

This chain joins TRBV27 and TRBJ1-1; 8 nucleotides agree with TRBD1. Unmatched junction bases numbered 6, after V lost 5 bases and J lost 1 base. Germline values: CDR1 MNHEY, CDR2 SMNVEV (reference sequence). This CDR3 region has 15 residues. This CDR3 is CASSDWTGRNTEAFF. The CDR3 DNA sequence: TGTGCCAGCAGTGATTGGACAGGGAGGAACACTGAAGCTTTCTTT.

The CDR3 protein is CASSVSSGNQPQHF. DNA for the CDR3: TGTGCCAGTAGTGTAAGCTCGGGGAATCAGCCCCAGCATTTT. The V call is TRBV19, the J call TRBJ1-5; D remains unclear. Between the trimmed V and J ends, which lost 5 bases and 4 bases, there was a span of 12 bases. The CDR3 loop spans 14 amino acids. CDR1 is LNHDA and CDR2 is SQIVND in the germline V gene (reference sequence). The whole variable domain, filled in from reference TRBV19 and TRBJ1-5, reads DGGITQSPKYLFRKEGQNVTLSCEQNLNHDAMYWYRQDPGQGLRLIYYSQIVNDFQKGDIAEGYSVSREKKESFPLTVTSAQKNPTAFYLCASSVSSGNQPQHFGDGTRLSIL.

CDR3 region: CASSQRGVKNIQYF. Written as DNA, the CDR3 is TGTGCCAGCAGCCAGCGGGGGGTTAAAAACATTCAGTACTTC. V and J are TRBV6-6 and TRBJ2-4, with TRBD2 matching 9 bases. V gave up 6 bases and J gave up 4 bases; unmatched junction bases: 4. The CDR3 sequence is 14 residues long. CDR1 MNHNY and CDR2 SVGAGI come from the germline V gene (reference sequence).

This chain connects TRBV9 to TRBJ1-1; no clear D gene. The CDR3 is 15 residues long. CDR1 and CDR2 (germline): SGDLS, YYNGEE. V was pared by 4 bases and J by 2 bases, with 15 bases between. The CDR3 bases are TGTGCCAGCAGCCCTTTTGGAGGATCCAACACTGAAGCTTTCTTT. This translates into CASSPFGGSNTEAFF.

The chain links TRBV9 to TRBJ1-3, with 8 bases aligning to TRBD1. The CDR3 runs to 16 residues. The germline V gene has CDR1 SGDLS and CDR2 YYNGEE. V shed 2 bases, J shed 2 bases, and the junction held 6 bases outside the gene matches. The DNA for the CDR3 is TGTGCCAGCAGCGTTACTACAGGGGGAACTGGAAACACCATATATTTT. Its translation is CASSVTTGGTGNTIYF.

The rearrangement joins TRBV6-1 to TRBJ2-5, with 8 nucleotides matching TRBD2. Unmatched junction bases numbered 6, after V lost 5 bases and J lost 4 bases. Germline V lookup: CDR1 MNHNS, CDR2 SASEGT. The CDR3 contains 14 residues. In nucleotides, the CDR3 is TGTGCCAGCAGTTCCAGCGGGAGACTAGAGACCCAGTACTTC. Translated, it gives CASSSSGRLETQYF.

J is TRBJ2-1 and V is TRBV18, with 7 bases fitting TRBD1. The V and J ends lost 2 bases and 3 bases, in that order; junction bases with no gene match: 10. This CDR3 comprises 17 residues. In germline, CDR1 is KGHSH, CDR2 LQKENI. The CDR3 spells CASSPVLRTGGYNEQFF. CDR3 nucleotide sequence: TGTGCCAGCTCACCAGTGTTAAGGACAGGAGGCTACAATGAGCAGTTCTTC.

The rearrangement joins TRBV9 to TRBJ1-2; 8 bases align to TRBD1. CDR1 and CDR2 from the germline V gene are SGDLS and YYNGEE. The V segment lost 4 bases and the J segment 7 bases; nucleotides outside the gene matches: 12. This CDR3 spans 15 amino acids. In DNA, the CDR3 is TGTGCCAGCAGCCCCACTGGGACAGGATTACGTGGCTACACCTTC. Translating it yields CASSPTGTGLRGYTF.

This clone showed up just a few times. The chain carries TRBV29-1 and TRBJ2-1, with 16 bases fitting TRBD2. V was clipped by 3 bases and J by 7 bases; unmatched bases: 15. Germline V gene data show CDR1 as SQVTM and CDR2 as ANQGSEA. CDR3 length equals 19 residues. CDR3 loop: CSVDNWGLAGGFRQNEQFF. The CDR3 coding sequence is TGCAGCGTTGATAATTGGGGACTAGCGGGAGGGTTTAGGCAGAATGAGCAGTTCTTC.

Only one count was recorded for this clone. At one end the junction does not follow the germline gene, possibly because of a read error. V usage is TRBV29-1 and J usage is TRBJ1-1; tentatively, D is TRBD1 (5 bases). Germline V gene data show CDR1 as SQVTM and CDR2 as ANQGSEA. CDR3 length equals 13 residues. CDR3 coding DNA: TGCAGCGGTGAATCCCAGGGAAACACTGAAGCTTTCTTT. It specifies CSGESQGNTEAFF.

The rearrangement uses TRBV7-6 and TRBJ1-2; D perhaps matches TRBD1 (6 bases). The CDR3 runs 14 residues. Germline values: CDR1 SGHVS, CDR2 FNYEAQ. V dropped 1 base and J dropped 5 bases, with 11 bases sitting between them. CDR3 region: CASSLGGHGYGYTF. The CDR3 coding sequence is TGTGCCAGCAGCTTAGGGGGGCACGGTTATGGCTACACCTTC.

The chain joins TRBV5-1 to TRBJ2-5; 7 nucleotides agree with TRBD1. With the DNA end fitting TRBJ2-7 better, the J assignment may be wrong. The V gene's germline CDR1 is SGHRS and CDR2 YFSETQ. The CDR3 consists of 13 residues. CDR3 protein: CASSLPGQDEQYF. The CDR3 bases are TGCGCCAGCAGCTTACCCGGACAGGACGAGCAGTACTTC.

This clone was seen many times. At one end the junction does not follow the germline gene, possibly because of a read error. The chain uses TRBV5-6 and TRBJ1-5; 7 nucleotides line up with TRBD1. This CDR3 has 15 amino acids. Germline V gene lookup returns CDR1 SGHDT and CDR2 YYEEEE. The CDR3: CASSLWAGGYQSQHF. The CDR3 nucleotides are TGTGCCAGCAGCTTGTGGGCAGGGGGGTATCAGTCCCAGCATTTT.

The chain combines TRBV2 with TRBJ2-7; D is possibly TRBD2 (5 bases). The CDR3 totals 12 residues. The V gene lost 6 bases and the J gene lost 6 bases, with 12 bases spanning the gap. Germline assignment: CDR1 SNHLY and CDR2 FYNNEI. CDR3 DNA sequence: TGTGCCAGCAGGAGGGAAGTCTCCGAGCAGTACTTC. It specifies CASRREVSEQYF.

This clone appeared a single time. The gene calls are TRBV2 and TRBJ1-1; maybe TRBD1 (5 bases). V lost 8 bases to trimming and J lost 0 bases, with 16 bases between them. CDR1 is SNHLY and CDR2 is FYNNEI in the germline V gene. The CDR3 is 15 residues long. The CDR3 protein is CASCGHEKMNTEAFF. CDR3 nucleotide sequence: TGTGCCAGCTGTGGACACGAGAAGATGAACACTGAAGCTTTCTTT.

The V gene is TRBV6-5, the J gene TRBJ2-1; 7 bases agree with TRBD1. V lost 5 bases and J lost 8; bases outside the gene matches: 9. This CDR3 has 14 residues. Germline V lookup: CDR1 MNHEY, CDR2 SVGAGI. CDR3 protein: CASSLRTGIDEQFF. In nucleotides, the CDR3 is TGTGCCAGCAGTCTTCGGACAGGAATCGATGAGCAGTTCTTC.

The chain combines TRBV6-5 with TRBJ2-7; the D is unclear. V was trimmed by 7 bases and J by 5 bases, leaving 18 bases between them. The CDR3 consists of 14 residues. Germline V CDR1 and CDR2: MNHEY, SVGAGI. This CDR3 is CASTPTARYNEQYF. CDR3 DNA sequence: TGTGCCAGCACCCCCACGGCTAGATATAACGAGCAGTACTTC.

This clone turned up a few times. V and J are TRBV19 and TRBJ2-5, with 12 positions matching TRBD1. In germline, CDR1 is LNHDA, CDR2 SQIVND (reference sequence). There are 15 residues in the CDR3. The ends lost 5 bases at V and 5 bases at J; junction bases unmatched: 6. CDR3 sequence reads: CASSGDRGRMETQYF. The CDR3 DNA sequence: TGTGCCAGTAGTGGGGACAGGGGGCGGATGGAGACCCAGTACTTC.

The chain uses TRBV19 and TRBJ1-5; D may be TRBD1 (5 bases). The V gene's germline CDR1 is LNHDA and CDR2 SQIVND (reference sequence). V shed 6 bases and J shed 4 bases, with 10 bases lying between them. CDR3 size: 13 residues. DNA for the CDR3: TGTGCCAGTAGGGGGGGACTAAATCAGCCCCAGCATTTT. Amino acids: CASRGGLNQPQHF.

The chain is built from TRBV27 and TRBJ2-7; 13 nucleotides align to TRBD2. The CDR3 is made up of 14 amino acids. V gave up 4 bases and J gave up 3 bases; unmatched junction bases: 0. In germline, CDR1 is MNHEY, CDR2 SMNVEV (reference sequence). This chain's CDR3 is CASSWTSGGYEQYF. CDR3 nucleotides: TGTGCCAGCAGTTGGACTAGCGGGGGCTACGAGCAGTACTTC.

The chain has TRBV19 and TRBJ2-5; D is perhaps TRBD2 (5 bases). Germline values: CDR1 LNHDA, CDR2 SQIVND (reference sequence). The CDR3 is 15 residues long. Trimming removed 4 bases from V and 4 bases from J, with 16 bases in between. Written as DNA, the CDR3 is TGTGCCAGTAGTACGTCCCGCGGGCGAGTAGAGACCCAGTACTTC. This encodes CASSTSRGRVETQYF.

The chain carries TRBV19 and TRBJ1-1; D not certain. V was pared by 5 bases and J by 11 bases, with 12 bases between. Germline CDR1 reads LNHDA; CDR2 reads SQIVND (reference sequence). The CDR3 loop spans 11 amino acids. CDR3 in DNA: TGTGCCAGTAGTGACCCCCCGGGTGCTTTCTTT. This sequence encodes CASSDPPGAFF.

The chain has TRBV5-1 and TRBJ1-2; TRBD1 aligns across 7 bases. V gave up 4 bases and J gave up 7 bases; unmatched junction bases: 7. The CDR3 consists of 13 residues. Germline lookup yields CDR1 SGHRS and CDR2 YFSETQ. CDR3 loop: CASSVGGGGGYTF. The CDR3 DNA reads TGCGCCAGCAGCGTAGGAGGGGGCGGTGGCTACACCTTC.

This CDR3 reads CASSLGGLSGANVLTF. CDR3 bases: TGTGCCAGCAGCTTGGGAGGCCTCTCTGGGGCCAACGTCCTGACTTTC. V usage is TRBV5-4 and J usage is TRBJ2-6, with D hard to call. Trimming removed 0 bases at V and 0 bases at J, with 7 bases between. Germline assignment: CDR1 SGHNT and CDR2 YYREEE (reference sequence). This CDR3 is 16 amino acids long.